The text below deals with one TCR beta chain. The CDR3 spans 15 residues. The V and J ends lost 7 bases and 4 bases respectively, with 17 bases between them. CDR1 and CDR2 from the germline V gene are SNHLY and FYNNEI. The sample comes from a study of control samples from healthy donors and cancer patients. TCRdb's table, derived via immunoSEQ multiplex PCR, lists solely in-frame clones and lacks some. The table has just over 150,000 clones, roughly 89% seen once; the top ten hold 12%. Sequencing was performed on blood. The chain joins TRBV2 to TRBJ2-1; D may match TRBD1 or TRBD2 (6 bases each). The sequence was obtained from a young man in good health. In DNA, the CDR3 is TGTGCCAGCAACATCGGGGGCCCTTATTACAATGAGCAGTTCTTC. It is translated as CASNIGGPYYNEQFF.